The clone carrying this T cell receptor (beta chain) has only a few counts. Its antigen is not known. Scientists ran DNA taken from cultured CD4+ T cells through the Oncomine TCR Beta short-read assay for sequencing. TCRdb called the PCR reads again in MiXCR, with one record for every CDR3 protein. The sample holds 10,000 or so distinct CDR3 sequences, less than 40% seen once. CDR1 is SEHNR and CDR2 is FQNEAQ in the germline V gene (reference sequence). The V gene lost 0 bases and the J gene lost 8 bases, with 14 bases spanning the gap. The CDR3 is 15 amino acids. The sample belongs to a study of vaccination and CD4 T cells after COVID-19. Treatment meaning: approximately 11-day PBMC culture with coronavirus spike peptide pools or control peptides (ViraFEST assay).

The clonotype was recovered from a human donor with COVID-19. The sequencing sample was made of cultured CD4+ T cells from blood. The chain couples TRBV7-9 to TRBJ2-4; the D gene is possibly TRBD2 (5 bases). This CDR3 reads CASSLASGSRDIQYF. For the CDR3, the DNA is TGTGCCAGCAGCTTAGCTTCGGGGTCAAGGGACATTCAGTACTTC.